The 11 T cell receptor beta chains given below trace back to one sample, sequenced in a study of blood T cell repertoires in COVID-19. Assay used: immunoSEQ multiplex PCR; TCRdb lists only in-frame clones, some missing. The sample holds 60,000 or so clones; around four fifths are singletons and the top ten take approximately 12%. The sample was peripheral blood. These receptors were collected from an elderly woman with acute or convalescent COVID-19.

The gene calls are TRBV6-2 or TRBV6-3 and TRBJ2-7, with D maybe TRBD2 (6 bases). CDR3 length: 15 amino acids. Looked up from germline, CDR1 is MNHEY and CDR2 is SVGEGT. V was pared by 4 bases and J by 3 bases, with 16 bases between. The CDR3 protein is CASSFPGLENYEQYF. The CDR3 nucleotides are TGTGCCAGCAGTTTCCCGGGACTGGAAAACTACGAGCAGTACTTC.

The CDR3 here is CASSYSRQGTYNEQFF. The CDR3 DNA reads TGTGCCAGCAGTTACTCGAGACAGGGGACCTACAATGAGCAGTTCTTC. This rearrangement joins TRBV6-5 to TRBJ2-1, with 8 positions matching TRBD1. V gave up 0 bases and J gave up 2 bases; unmatched junction bases: 3. The CDR3 is made up of 16 amino acids. The germline gives CDR1 MNHEY, CDR2 SVGAGI.

The V gene is TRBV7-9, the J gene TRBJ2-2; no firm D call. Trimming stripped 3 bases from V and 4 bases from J, with 3 bases between. The CDR3 runs to 12 residues. Looked up from germline, CDR1 is SEHNR and CDR2 is FQNEAQ (reference sequence). The CDR3 bases are TGTGCCAGCAGCTTGGCCACCGGGGAGCTGTTTTTT. This translates into CASSLATGELFF.

The chain combines TRBV5-1 with TRBJ2-2; 9 bases line up with TRBD1. CDR3 length: 16 amino acids. Germline lookup yields CDR1 SGHRS and CDR2 YFSETQ. V trimming: 3 bases; J trimming: 7 bases; junction bases outside the gene matches: 10. Here the CDR3 reads CASSWVPGQGSGELFF. DNA for the CDR3: TGCGCCAGCAGCTGGGTCCCGGGACAGGGTAGCGGGGAGCTGTTTTTT.

The rearrangement uses TRBV16 and TRBJ2-2; D is ambiguous. With 4 bases removed from V and 0 bases from J, the gap between germline ends came to 9 bases. CDR1 and CDR2 (germline): KGHSY, FQNENV. This CDR3 region has 15 residues. The CDR3 DNA reads as TGTGCCAGCAGCCCCAGGCGAGCGAACACCGGGGAGCTGTTTTTT. Its protein product is CASSPRRANTGELFF.

This chain uses TRBV15 with TRBJ2-1; 11 nucleotides align to TRBD2. Germline V gene data show CDR1 as LNHNV and CDR2 as YYDKDF (reference sequence). V lost 5 bases and J lost 4; bases outside the gene matches: 10. The CDR3 covers 17 residues. The CDR3 spells CATSGTRLAGRYNEQFF. CDR3 bases: TGTGCCACCAGCGGCACTCGACTAGCGGGGCGATACAATGAGCAGTTCTTC. The entire variable domain, with the rest obtained from reference TRBV15 and TRBJ2-1, is as follows: DAMVIQNPRYQVTQFGKPVTLSCSQTLNHNVMYWYQQKSSQAPKLLFHYYDKDFNNEADTPDNFQSRRPNTSFCFLDIRSPGLGDTAMYLCATSGTRLAGRYNEQFFGPGTRLTVL.

V and J are TRBV30 and TRBJ2-1; possible D gene TRBD1, 5 bases. The CDR3 is made up of 14 amino acids. Germline CDR1 GTSNPN, CDR2 SVGIG (reference sequence). V lost 4 bases to trimming and J lost 10 bases, with 20 bases between them. CDR3 amino acids: CAWIDRELSREQFF. CDR3 nucleotides: TGTGCCTGGATTGACAGAGAGTTGAGTAGAGAGCAGTTCTTC.

V and J are TRBV5-1 and TRBJ1-6; the D gene is possibly TRBD1 (6 bases). Trimming took off 4 bases at V and 9 bases at J, with 14 bases between the two ends. The CDR3 is made up of 14 amino acids. Looked up from germline, CDR1 is SGHRS and CDR2 is YFSETQ. The CDR3 protein is CASSEGQPPSPLHF. CDR3 coding DNA: TGCGCCAGCAGCGAAGGACAGCCTCCTTCACCCCTCCACTTT.

This chain joins TRBV5-8 and TRBJ2-7; 14 bases match TRBD2. V gave up 3 bases and J gave up 6 bases; unmatched junction bases: 11. In germline, CDR1 is SGHTS, CDR2 YDEGEE. This CDR3 is 17 amino acids long. CDR3 nucleotide sequence: TGTGCCAGCAGCTCCCTCCGGAGACTAGCGGGGGGGTCCGAGCAGTACTTC. It translates to CASSSLRRLAGGSEQYF.

The chain combines TRBV7-9 with TRBJ1-1; a possible D gene is TRBD1 (5 bases). CDR1 and CDR2 from the germline V gene are SEHNR and FQNEAQ (reference sequence). V was clipped by 5 bases and J by 5 bases, with 15 bases between them. The CDR3 spans 14 residues. CDR3 loop: CASSPRGTGTEAFF. The CDR3 nucleotides are TGTGCCAGCAGCCCCCGGGGGACTGGGACTGAAGCTTTCTTT.

In its sample, this clone was seen once. The chain links TRBV12-3 or TRBV12-4 to TRBJ1-1; possibly TRBD1 for D (5 bases). The CDR3 has 13 residues. V lost 6 bases and J lost 5, with 13 bases in between. In DNA, the CDR3 is TGTGCCAGCAGCGGGGGGGTAGGTACTGAAGCTTTCTTT. It translates to CASSGGVGTEAFF.